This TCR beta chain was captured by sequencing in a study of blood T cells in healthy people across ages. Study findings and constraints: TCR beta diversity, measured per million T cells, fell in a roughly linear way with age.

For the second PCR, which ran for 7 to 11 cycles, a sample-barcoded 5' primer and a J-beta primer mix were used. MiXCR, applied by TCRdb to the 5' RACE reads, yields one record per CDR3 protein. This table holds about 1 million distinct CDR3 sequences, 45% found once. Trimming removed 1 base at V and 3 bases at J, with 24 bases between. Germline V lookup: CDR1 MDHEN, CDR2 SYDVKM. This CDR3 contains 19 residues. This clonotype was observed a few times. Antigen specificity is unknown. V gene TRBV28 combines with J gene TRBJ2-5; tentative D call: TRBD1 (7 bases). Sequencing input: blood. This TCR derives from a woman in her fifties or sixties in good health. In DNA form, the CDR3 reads TGTGCCAGCAGTTTATCAGGAGGGGGCGCCTTGATGTCGAAAGAGACCCAGTACTTC. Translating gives CASSLSGGGALMSKETQYF.